This T cell receptor (beta chain) stems from a study of cytomegalovirus exposure and HLA in healthy donors. The V segment lost 2 bases and the J segment 3 bases; nucleotides outside the gene matches: 5. The CDR3 totals 16 residues. CDR1 is MNHEY and CDR2 is SVGAGI in the germline V gene. This cohort consisted of healthy bone marrow donors. The study's findings and limits: Specificity for CMV antigens was confirmed in vitro for a few of the CMV-associated chains. With later analysis, a missense DCLRE1C variant became linked to TCR beta V- and J-gene trimming.

Vbeta (60) and Jbeta (13) primers were used in the PCR. This table comes from immunoSEQ multiplex PCR, and its TCRdb copy is limited to in-frame clones, with some not included. The sample includes 150,000 to 200,000 clones, 77% seen only once; the top ten take 1.5% to 2%. This clone has a handful of counts. Antigen unknown. Input material: PBMCs. The TCR originated in a woman aged 25-40 years in good health and CMV-seronegative. This chain links TRBV6-5 with TRBJ2-5; 11 nucleotides align to TRBD1. The CDR3, as DNA: TGTGCCAGCAGTTACCGGTGGGGACAGGGGGAAGAGACCCAGTACTTC. It yields the protein CASSYRWGQGEETQYF.